These 6 T cell receptor beta chains were sequenced from one sample in a study of vaccination and CD4 T cells after COVID-19. Antigen specificity for these receptors is unknown. Scientists ran DNA taken from cultured CD4+ T cells through the Oncomine TCR Beta short-read assay for sequencing. MiXCR was run by TCRdb on the PCR reads, yielding one entry per CDR3 protein. This table holds roughly 25,000 distinct CDR3 sequences, around 62% found once. The sample's treatment: approximately 10-day PBMC culture with coronavirus spike peptide pools or control peptides (ViraFEST assay). Sequencing input: CD4+ T cells from blood, cultured in vitro. These receptors were obtained from a human donor who had recovered from COVID-19.

The genes are TRBV28 and TRBJ1-1; no reliable D call. The germline CDR1 and CDR2 sequences are MDHEN and SYDVKM. V lost 3 bases, J lost 3 bases, and 11 bases lay in between. The CDR3 is 14 amino acids. The CDR3 DNA is TGTGCCAGCAGTTTGAGGGTAAGGGACACTGAAGCTTTCTTT. This codes for CASSLRVRDTEAFF. The full variable domain, rest sourced from reference TRBV28 and TRBJ1-1, is DVKVTQSSRYLVKRTGEKVFLECVQDMDHENMFWYRQDPGLGLRLIYFSYDVKMKEKGDIPEGYSVSREKKERFSLILESASTNQTSMYLCASSLRVRDTEAFFGQGTRLTVV.

The chain couples TRBV20-1 to TRBJ2-3, with 9 bases identical to TRBD1. From germline, CDR1 is DFQATT and CDR2 SNEGSKA (reference sequence). This CDR3 has 14 residues. V lost 2 bases to trimming and J lost 2 bases; unmatched junction nucleotides: 2. The CDR3 protein is CSARRTGDTDTQYF. The CDR3 DNA sequence: TGCAGTGCTAGAAGGACAGGGGACACAGATACGCAGTATTTT.

This clonotype was found once. The V call is TRBV6-2 or TRBV6-3, the J call TRBJ2-6; D may be TRBD1 (5 bases). V was trimmed by 5 bases and J by 1 base, leaving 12 bases between them. CDR3 length: 16 amino acids. Germline-derived CDR1 and CDR2 are MNHEY and SVGEGT. The CDR3, as DNA: TGTGCCAGCAGTGCGCGACCAGGGTCTGGGGCCAACGTCCTGACTTTC. Its translation: CASSARPGSGANVLTF.

This chain links TRBV28 with TRBJ1-3; D gene unclear. Looked up from germline, CDR1 is MDHEN and CDR2 is SYDVKM. CDR3 size: 13 residues. V dropped 7 bases and J dropped 1 base, with 8 bases sitting between them. Here the CDR3 reads CASMAPSGNTIYF. CDR3 sequence (DNA): TGTGCCAGCATGGCCCCATCTGGAAACACCATATATTTT.

The rearrangement uses TRBV7-9 and TRBJ1-6; D call uncertain. Germline values: CDR1 SEHNR, CDR2 FQNEAQ (reference sequence). The CDR3 has 16 residues. V dropped 3 bases and J dropped 0 bases, with 9 bases sitting between them. As DNA, the CDR3 is TGTGCCAGCAGCTTGCTTTATAGCTCCTATAATTCACCCCTCCACTTT. This gives the protein CASSLLYSSYNSPLHF. The variable domain in full, with the rest retrieved from reference TRBV7-9 and TRBJ1-6, is DTGVSQNPRHKITKRGQNVTFRCDPISEHNRLYWYRQTLGQGPEFLTYFQNEAQLEKSRLLSDRFSAERPKGSFSTLEIQRTEQGDSAMYLCASSLLYSSYNSPLHFGNGTRLTVT.

The chain links TRBV7-9 to TRBJ2-7; possibly TRBD2 for D (6 bases). Per the germline V gene, CDR1 is SEHNR and CDR2 is FQNEAQ (reference sequence). Trimming took off 5 bases at V and 5 bases at J, with 10 bases between the two ends. The CDR3 extends over 12 amino acids. This CDR3 reads CASSETGDEQYF. CDR3 bases: TGTGCCAGCAGCGAAACGGGAGACGAGCAGTACTTC. Complete variable domain (other parts from reference TRBV7-9 and TRBJ2-7): DTGVSQNPRHKITKRGQNVTFRCDPISEHNRLYWYRQTLGQGPEFLTYFQNEAQLEKSRLLSDRFSAERPKGSFSTLEIQRTEQGDSAMYLCASSETGDEQYFGPGTRLTVT.